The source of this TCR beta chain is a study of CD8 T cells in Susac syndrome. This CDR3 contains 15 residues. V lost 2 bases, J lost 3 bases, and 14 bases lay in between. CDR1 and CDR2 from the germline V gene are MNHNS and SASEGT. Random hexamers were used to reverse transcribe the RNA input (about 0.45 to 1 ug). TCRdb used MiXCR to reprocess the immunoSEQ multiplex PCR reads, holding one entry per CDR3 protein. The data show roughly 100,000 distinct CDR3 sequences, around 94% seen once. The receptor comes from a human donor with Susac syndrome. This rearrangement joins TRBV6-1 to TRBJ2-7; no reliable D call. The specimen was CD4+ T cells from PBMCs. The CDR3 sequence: CASSEMSGTVYEQYF. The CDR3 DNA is TGTGCCAGCAGTGAAATGTCAGGAACAGTCTACGAGCAGTACTTC.